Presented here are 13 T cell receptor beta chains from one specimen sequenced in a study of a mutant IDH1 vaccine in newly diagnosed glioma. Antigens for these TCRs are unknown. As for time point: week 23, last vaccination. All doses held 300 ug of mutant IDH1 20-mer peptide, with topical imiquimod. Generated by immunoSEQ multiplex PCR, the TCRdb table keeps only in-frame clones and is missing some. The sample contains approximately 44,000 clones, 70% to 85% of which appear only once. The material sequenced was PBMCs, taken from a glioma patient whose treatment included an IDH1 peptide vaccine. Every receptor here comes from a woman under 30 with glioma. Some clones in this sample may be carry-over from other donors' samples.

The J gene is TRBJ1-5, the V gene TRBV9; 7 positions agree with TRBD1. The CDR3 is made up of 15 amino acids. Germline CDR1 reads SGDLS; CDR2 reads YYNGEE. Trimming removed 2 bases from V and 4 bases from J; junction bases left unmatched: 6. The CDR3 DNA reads TGTGCCAGCAGCGTCTCGGGACAGCTTAATCAGCCCCAGCATTTT. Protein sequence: CASSVSGQLNQPQHF.

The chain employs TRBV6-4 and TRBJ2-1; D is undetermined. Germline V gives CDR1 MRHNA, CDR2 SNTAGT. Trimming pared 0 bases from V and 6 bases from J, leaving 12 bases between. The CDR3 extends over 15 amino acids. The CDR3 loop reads CASSDSGESANEQFF. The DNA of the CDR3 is TGTGCCAGCAGTGACTCGGGCGAGTCCGCCAATGAGCAGTTCTTC.

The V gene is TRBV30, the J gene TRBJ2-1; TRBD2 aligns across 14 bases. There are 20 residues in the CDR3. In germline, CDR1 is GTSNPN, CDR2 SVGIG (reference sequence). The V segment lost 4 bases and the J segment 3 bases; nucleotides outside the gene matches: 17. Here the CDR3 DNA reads TGTGCCTGGAACGGGGAAGGACTAGCGGGAGGCCCTATCTTCTACAATGAGCAGTTCTTC. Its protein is CAWNGEGLAGGPIFYNEQFF. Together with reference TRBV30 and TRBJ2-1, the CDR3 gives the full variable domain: SQTIHQWPATLVQPVGSPLSLECTVEGTSNPNLYWYRQAAGRGLQLLFYSVGIGQISSEVPQNLSASRPQDRQFILSSKKLLLSDSGFYLCAWNGEGLAGGPIFYNEQFFGPGTRLTVL.

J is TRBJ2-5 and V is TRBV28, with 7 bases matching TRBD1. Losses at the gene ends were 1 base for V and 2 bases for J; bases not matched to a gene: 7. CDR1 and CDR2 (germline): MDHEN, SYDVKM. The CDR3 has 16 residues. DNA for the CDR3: TGTGCCAGCAGTTTATACACGGCAGGGGGTCAAGAGACCCAGTACTTC. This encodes CASSLYTAGGQETQYF. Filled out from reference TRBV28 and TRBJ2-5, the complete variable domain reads DVKVTQSSRYLVKRTGEKVFLECVQDMDHENMFWYRQDPGLGLRLIYFSYDVKMKEKGDIPEGYSVSREKKERFSLILESASTNQTSMYLCASSLYTAGGQETQYFGPGTRLLVL.

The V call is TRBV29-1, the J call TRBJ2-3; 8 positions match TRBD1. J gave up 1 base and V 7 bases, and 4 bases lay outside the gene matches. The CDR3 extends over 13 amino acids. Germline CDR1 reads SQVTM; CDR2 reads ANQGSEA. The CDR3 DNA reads TGCAGCGCAGGACAGGGAGGCACAGATACGCAGTATTTT. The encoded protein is CSAGQGGTDTQYF.

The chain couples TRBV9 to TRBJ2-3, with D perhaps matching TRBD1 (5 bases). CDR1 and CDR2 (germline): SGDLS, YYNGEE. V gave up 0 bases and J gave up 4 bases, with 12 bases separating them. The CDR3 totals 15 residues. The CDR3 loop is CASSVVAGYADTQYF. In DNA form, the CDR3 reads TGTGCCAGCAGCGTAGTTGCAGGGTATGCAGATACGCAGTATTTT.

The CDR3 loop is CASRASSNEKLFF. In DNA, the CDR3 is TGTGCTAGTCGGGCCTCCTCCAATGAAAAACTGTTTTTT. The rearrangement links TRBV12-5 to TRBJ1-4; D is unresolved. Trimming took off 8 bases at V and 5 bases at J, with 12 bases between the two ends. This CDR3 is 13 amino acids long. Germline values: CDR1 LGHNT, CDR2 FRNRAP.

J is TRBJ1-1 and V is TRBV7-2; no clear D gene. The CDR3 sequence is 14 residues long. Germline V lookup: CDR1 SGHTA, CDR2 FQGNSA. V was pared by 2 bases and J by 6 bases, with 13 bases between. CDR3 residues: CASSLRTNPAEAFF. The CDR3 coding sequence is TGTGCCAGCAGCTTAAGGACGAATCCTGCTGAAGCTTTCTTT.

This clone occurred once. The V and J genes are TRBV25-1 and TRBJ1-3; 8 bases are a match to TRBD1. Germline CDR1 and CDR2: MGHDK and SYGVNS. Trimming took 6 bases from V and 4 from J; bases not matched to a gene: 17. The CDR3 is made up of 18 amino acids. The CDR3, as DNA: TGTGCCAGCAGGGGTCGGGGAGGACGCCGGGACAGGGGAAACACCATATATTTT. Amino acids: CASRGRGGRRDRGNTIYF.

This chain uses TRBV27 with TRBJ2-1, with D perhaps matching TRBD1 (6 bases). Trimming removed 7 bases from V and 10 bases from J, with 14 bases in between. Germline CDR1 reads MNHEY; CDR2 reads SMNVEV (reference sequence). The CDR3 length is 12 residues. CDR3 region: CASTPFGGEQFF. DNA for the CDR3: TGTGCCAGCACCCCGTTTGGGGGCGAGCAGTTCTTC.

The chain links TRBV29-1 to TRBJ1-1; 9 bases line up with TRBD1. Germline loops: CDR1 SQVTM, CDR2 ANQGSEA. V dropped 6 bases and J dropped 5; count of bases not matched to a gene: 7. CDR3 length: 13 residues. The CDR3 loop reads CSVGTGRGTEAFF. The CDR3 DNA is TGCAGCGTAGGGACAGGGAGAGGGACTGAAGCTTTCTTT.

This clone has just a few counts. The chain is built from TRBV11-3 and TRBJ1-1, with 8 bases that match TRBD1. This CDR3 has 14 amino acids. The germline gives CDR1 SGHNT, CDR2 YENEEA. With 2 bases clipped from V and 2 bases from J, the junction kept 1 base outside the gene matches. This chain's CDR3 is CASSLQGANTEAFF. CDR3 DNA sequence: TGTGCCAGCAGCTTACAGGGGGCAAACACTGAAGCTTTCTTT.

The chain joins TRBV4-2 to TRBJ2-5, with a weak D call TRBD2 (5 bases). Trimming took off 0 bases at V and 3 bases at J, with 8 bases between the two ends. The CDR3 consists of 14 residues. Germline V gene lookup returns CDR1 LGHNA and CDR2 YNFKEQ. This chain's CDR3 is CASSQDRGKETQYF. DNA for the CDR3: TGTGCCAGCAGCCAAGATCGGGGTAAAGAGACCCAGTACTTC.